This T cell receptor beta chain was identified during a study of CD8+CD57+ T cells in acquired aplastic anemia. The overall study: CD4+ reads averaged about 10.8 million in healthy donors.

Genomic DNA, serving as template, underwent TCR beta VDJ and CDR3 profiling. TCRdb re-derived calls from the reads in MiXCR, one entry per CDR3 protein. This sample has about 180,000 distinct CDR3 sequences; just over 45% occur once, and the top ten carry under 3.5%. Turning to this clonotype: The antigen is undetermined.

Study conclusions and caveats: The study found no significant CD8+ Simpson's diversity difference between patients and controls.

The sequenced material came from sorted CD4+, CD8+, or CD8+CD57+ T cells (not recorded which) from PBMCs. The sequence was collected from a human donor in good health.

This CDR3 is CATSGAGGEETQYF. In DNA, the CDR3 is TGTGCCACCAGTGGAGCGGGAGGGGAAGAGACCCAGTACTTC. The chain links TRBV24-1 to TRBJ2-5; 10 bases agree with TRBD2. The germline gives CDR1 KGHDR, CDR2 SFDVKD. Trimming took 5 bases from V and 3 from J; bases not matched to a gene: 2. The CDR3 length is 14 residues.